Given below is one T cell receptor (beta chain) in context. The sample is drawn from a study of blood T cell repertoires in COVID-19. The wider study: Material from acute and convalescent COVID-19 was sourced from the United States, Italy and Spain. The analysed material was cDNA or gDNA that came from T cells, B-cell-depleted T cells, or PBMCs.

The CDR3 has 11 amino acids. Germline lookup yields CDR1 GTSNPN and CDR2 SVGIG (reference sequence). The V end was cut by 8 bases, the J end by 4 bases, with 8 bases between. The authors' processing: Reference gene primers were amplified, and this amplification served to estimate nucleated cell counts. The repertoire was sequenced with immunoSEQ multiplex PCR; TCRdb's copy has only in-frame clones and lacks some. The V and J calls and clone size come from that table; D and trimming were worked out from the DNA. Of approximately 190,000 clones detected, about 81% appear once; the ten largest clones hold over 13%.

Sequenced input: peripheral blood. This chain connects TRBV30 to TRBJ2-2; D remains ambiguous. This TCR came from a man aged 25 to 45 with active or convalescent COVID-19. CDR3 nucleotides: TGTGCCCTACACAGCACCGGGGAGCTGTTTTTT. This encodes CALHSTGELFF.